This entry lists 5 T cell receptor beta chains sequenced from one sample in a study of long-term antiretroviral therapy in people with HIV. It was version v3.0 of the immunoSEQ assay that was run at survey level. Profiled with immunoSEQ multiplex PCR; TCRdb holds only in-frame clones, not every one. The profile shows roughly 30,000 clones, about 83% of them singletons. Sequenced material: unsorted PBMCs, taken 4.8 to 5 years after starting antiretroviral therapy. The origin of the receptors is a man in his forties with HIV.

The chain combines TRBV7-9 with TRBJ1-1; no reliable D call. CDR3 size: 15 residues. The V gene's germline CDR1 is SEHNR and CDR2 FQNEAQ (reference sequence). Trimming shortened V by 4 bases and J by 4 bases, and 16 bases separated the two germline ends. The CDR3 loop reads CASSSSDSDLTEAFF. CDR3 nucleotide sequence: TGTGCCAGCAGCTCTAGCGACTCCGATCTCACTGAAGCTTTCTTT.

The chain recombines TRBV9 with TRBJ2-3; D gene uncertain. V shed 2 bases and J shed 1 base, with 14 bases lying between them. The CDR3 has 16 residues. Germline assignment: CDR1 SGDLS and CDR2 YYNGEE. CDR3 in amino acids: CASSVLGRPGTDTQYF. CDR3 DNA: TGTGCCAGCAGCGTTCTGGGCAGGCCGGGCACAGATACGCAGTATTTT.

In its sample, this clone is medium-sized (0.01 to 0.1%). The chain joins TRBV9 to TRBJ2-1; 8 nucleotides agree with TRBD2. The V gene's germline CDR1 is SGDLS and CDR2 YYNGEE. The CDR3 loop spans 15 amino acids. J was trimmed by 1 base and V by 4 bases; bases with no gene match: 4. The CDR3 bases are TGTGCCAGCAGCTCCGGGGGGGCATCCTACAATGAGCAGTTCTTC. Translation: CASSSGGASYNEQFF.

The J gene is TRBJ1-1, the V gene TRBV7-3; a weak D match, TRBD1 (6 bases). Looked up from germline, CDR1 is SGHTA and CDR2 is FQGTGA. V was trimmed by 4 bases and J by 6 bases, leaving 12 bases between them. The CDR3 runs 13 residues. In DNA, the CDR3 is TGTGCCAGCAGCTCACCCGGACAGTCTGAAGCTTTCTTT. Its translation is CASSSPGQSEAFF.

Only a few counts were recorded for this clone. The J gene is TRBJ1-2, the V gene TRBV5-6; tentative D call: TRBD1 (5 bases). The V gene's germline CDR1 is SGHDT and CDR2 YYEEEE. The CDR3 has 15 amino acids. Trimming took 0 bases from V and 4 from J, leaving 13 bases between them. In nucleotides, the CDR3 is TGTGCCAGCAGCTTGGGACAGCCCAAGGGCTATGGCTACACCTTC. Residues: CASSLGQPKGYGYTF.